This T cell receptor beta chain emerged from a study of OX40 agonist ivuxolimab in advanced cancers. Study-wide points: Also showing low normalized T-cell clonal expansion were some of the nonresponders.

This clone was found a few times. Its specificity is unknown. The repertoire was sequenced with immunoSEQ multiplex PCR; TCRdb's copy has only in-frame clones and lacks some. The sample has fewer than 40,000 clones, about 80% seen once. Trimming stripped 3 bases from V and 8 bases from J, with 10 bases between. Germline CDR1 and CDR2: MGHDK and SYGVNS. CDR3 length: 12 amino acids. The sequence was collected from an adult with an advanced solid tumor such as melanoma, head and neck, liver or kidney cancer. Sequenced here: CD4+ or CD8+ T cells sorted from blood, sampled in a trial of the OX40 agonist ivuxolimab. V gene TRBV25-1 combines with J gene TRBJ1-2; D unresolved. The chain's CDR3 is CASSEESSGYTF. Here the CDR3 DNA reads TGTGCCAGCAGTGAGGAGTCCTCAGGCTACACCTTC.